This T cell receptor (beta chain) was sequenced for a study of cytomegalovirus exposure and HLA in healthy donors. The donors, nominally healthy at sampling, likely had unrecorded immune exposures. Study-wide points: High specificity and sensitivity for cytomegalovirus status were reported for the classifier. Immune exposure information comprised only CMV serostatus.

V lost 3 bases to trimming and J lost 1 base, with 12 bases between them. Per the germline V gene, CDR1 is PRHDT and CDR2 is FYEKMQ (reference sequence). This CDR3 has 16 amino acids. For this clone: Its cognate antigen is unknown.

In the PCR, 60 Vbeta and 13 Jbeta primers were used. This table comes from immunoSEQ multiplex PCR, and its TCRdb copy is limited to in-frame clones, with some not included. Of around 150,000 clones in the sample, 80% to 90% were seen once. The sequence was collected from a woman under 40 in good health and CMV-seropositive. The sample consisted of PBMCs. The V and J genes are TRBV13 and TRBJ2-2, with D unclear. The CDR3 loop is CASSFPGSRNTGELFF. DNA for the CDR3: TGTGCCAGCAGCTTCCCCGGGTCCAGGAACACCGGGGAGCTGTTTTTT.